This TCR beta chain was observed in a study of CD8+ T cells in alopecia areata. The CDR3 runs 14 residues. The V and J ends lost 2 bases and 2 bases respectively, with 9 bases between them. Germline loops: CDR1 MNHEY, CDR2 SMNVEV (reference sequence). Sequencing used cDNA as its template, made by extracting RNA and reverse transcribing it. The data were produced by immunoSEQ multiplex PCR, yet TCRdb's version contains in-frame clones alone and is incomplete. The repertoire consists of about 34,000 clones, with around 50% occurring once and the leading ten covering around 40%. This clone was picked up a small number of times.

The source is a human donor with alopecia areata. J is TRBJ2-5 and V is TRBV27; D remains unclear. Source material: NKG2D-high CD8+ T cells sorted from blood. DNA for the CDR3: TGTGCCAGCAGTTTAAGACTGAGGCAAGAGACCCAGTACTTC. This gives the protein CASSLRLRQETQYF.